This passage covers 21 T cell receptor beta chains from one sample sequenced in a study of T-cell memory formation after mild COVID-19. TCRdb used MiXCR to reprocess the 5' RACE reads, holding one entry per CDR3 protein. This sample has about 470,000 distinct CDR3 sequences, with 20% to 30% found just once. Input material: PBMCs or a T cell subset sorted from them (not recorded which). The receptor set was obtained from an adult woman who had mild COVID-19 (a few samples of this study predate the infection). Cell type and time point are not known.

The V and J genes are TRBV20-1 and TRBJ2-3; 10 nucleotides agree with TRBD2. Unmatched junction bases numbered 4, after V lost 0 bases and J lost 4 bases. This CDR3 has 15 amino acids. Germline V gene sequence: CDR1 DFQATT, CDR2 SNEGSKA (reference sequence). The CDR3 here is CSARDLSGRADTQYF. The CDR3 region has the DNA TGCAGTGCTAGAGATCTGAGCGGGAGGGCAGATACGCAGTATTTT.

This CDR3 is CASSPGTLITQPQHF. CDR3 DNA sequence: TGTGCCAGCAGCCCCGGAACATTAATAACTCAGCCCCAGCATTTT. The chain joins TRBV9 to TRBJ1-5, with D hard to call. CDR3 length: 15 amino acids. Germline CDR1 reads SGDLS; CDR2 reads YYNGEE. The ends were cut back, 4 bases at V and 6 bases at J, with 17 bases in the middle.

This clonotype was recorded at least ten times. The J gene is TRBJ2-1, the V gene TRBV27; 10 bases align to TRBD2. V shed 5 bases and J 5 bases; nucleotides not matched to a gene: 6. The CDR3 contains 15 residues. Germline values: CDR1 MNHEY, CDR2 SMNVEV (reference sequence). The CDR3 DNA reads TGTGCCAGCAGTCCGCCACTAGCGGGACACAATGAGCAGTTCTTC. It translates to CASSPPLAGHNEQFF.

Only a few counts were recorded for this clonotype. V and J are TRBV5-5 and TRBJ2-1; D is unclear. Per germline, CDR1 SGHKS and CDR2 YYEKEE (reference sequence). CDR3 size: 13 residues. V was trimmed by 2 bases and J by 6 bases, leaving 9 bases between them. CDR3 amino acids: CASSLPHGNEQFF. The CDR3 DNA reads TGTGCCAGCAGCTTACCCCACGGCAATGAGCAGTTCTTC. Based on the CDR3 plus reference TRBV5-5 and TRBJ2-1, the full variable domain is DAGVTQSPTHLIKTRGQQVTLRCSPISGHKSVSWYQQVLGQGPQFIFQYYEKEERGRGNFPDRFSARQFPNYSSELNVNALLLGDSALYLCASSLPHGNEQFFGPGTRLTVL.

CDR3 sequence (DNA): TGTGCCAGCAGCCGCCTTCAGGGACGCTGGGCGCAGTTCTTC. Translated: CASSRLQGRWAQFF. This sequence joins TRBV14 and TRBJ2-1; D could derive from TRBD1 or TRBD2 (5 bases each). The CDR3 contains 14 residues. V was cut by 4 bases and J by 12 bases, with 19 bases left in between. Germline lookup yields CDR1 SGHDN and CDR2 FVKESK.

The chain uses TRBV9 and TRBJ2-3; the match to TRBD1 covers 11 bases. CDR1 SGDLS and CDR2 YYNGEE come from the germline V gene. J gave up 2 bases and V 5 bases, and 7 bases lay outside the gene matches. The CDR3 has 16 amino acids. The CDR3 nucleotides read TGTGCCAGCAGACCTCCGGGACAGGGGGACACAGATACGCAGTATTTT. Its translation: CASRPPGQGDTDTQYF.

The rearrangement links TRBV2 to TRBJ2-5, with D tentatively TRBD1 (6 bases). This CDR3 has 14 residues. Germline values: CDR1 SNHLY, CDR2 FYNNEI. Trimming took off 4 bases at V and 2 bases at J, with 11 bases between the two ends. CDR3 sequence: CASSVWTEQETQYF. CDR3 coding DNA: TGTGCCAGCAGTGTTTGGACAGAACAAGAGACCCAGTACTTC.

V gene TRBV15 combines with J gene TRBJ1-1; tentative D call: TRBD1 (5 bases). The CDR3 loop spans 15 amino acids. The germline gives CDR1 LNHNV, CDR2 YYDKDF (reference sequence). Trimming pared 0 bases from V and 1 base from J, leaving 9 bases between. The CDR3 nucleotides are TGTGCCACCAGCAGAGAGGGACGTAAGAACACTGAAGCTTTCTTT. Its translation: CATSREGRKNTEAFF.

This clonotype showed up just a few times. This chain links TRBV7-3 with TRBJ2-2, with 7 nucleotides matching TRBD2. The CDR3 consists of 15 residues. Trimming removed 5 bases from V and 5 bases from J; junction bases left unmatched: 8. From germline, CDR1 is SGHTA and CDR2 FQGTGA. In nucleotides, the CDR3 is TGTGCCAGCAGCCGCGGACTAGACACTACCGGGGAGCTGTTTTTT. This sequence encodes CASSRGLDTTGELFF.

The V gene is TRBV29-1, the J gene TRBJ2-3; TRBD1 agrees at 7 bases. The CDR3 loop spans 15 amino acids. CDR1 and CDR2 (germline): SQVTM, ANQGSEA. The V gene end was trimmed by 7 bases and the J gene end by 6 bases; junction bases not matched to a gene: 16. CDR3 in DNA: TGCAGCGCCCGAGGGGGCGCGGCAGGGGTGGATACGCAGTATTTT. Encoded protein: CSARGGAAGVDTQYF.

The chain combines TRBV7-6 with TRBJ2-2; 9 nucleotides agree with TRBD1. The V gene's germline CDR1 is SGHVS and CDR2 FNYEAQ. The V segment lost 5 bases and the J segment 6 bases; nucleotides outside the gene matches: 7. The CDR3 extends over 15 amino acids. CDR3 nucleotides: TGTGCCAGCAGCCAAGCGACAGGGGGGGCCGGGGAGCTGTTTTTT. It yields the protein CASSQATGGAGELFF.

This chain links TRBV4-2 with TRBJ2-7; 11 bases fit TRBD2. V shed 0 bases, J shed 2 bases, and the junction held 6 bases outside the gene matches. The germline V gene encodes CDR1 LGHNA and CDR2 YNFKEQ. CDR3 length: 17 residues. CDR3 coding DNA: TGTGCCAGCAGCCAAGATAGTCTAGCGGGGGGCGCCTACGAGCAGTACTTC. The encoded protein is CASSQDSLAGGAYEQYF.

This clonotype was seen repeatedly, ten times or more. This sequence joins TRBV3-1 and TRBJ2-2; D remains unclear. The CDR3 contains 12 residues. Deletions cut 4 bases from V and 8 bases from J, with 8 bases between. Germline V gives CDR1 LGHDT, CDR2 YNNKEL (reference sequence). The CDR3 reads CASSRPPGELFF. Written as DNA, the CDR3 is TGTGCCAGCAGCCGACCTCCTGGGGAGCTGTTTTTT.

This clonotype was counted only a few times. The chain recombines TRBV15 with TRBJ2-5; D is uncertain. V lost 0 bases and J 3 bases, leaving 5 bases between the germline ends. The CDR3 is made up of 13 amino acids. Per germline, CDR1 LNHNV and CDR2 YYDKDF (reference sequence). The CDR3 coding sequence is TGTGCCACCAGCAGAGACACAAAAGAGACCCAGTACTTC. Its protein is CATSRDTKETQYF.

This clonotype was observed a handful of times. The chain links TRBV4-1 to TRBJ1-6; 8 nucleotides agree with TRBD1. Germline-derived CDR1 and CDR2 are MGHRA and YSYEKL. J gave up 7 bases and V 1 base, and 6 bases lay outside the gene matches. This CDR3 comprises 16 residues. The CDR3, as DNA: TGCGCCAGCAGCCAAGTTCAGGGGGCAAAAAATTCACCCCTCCACTTT. It is translated as CASSQVQGAKNSPLHF.

This chain uses TRBV6-6 with TRBJ1-6, with 10 bases fitting TRBD1. The CDR3 totals 16 residues. The germline CDR1 and CDR2 sequences are MNHNY and SVGAGI (reference sequence). V lost 0 bases to trimming and J lost 8 bases; unmatched junction nucleotides: 4. The CDR3 nucleotides read TGTGCCAGCAGTTACTCGAGGGACAGGGGTGATTCACCCCTCCACTTT. This translates into CASSYSRDRGDSPLHF.

This chain joins TRBV6-1 and TRBJ2-2; 7 bases match TRBD1. Losses at the gene ends were 2 bases for V and 4 bases for J; bases not matched to a gene: 4. CDR1 is MNHNS, CDR2 SASEGT, per germline. CDR3 length: 15 residues. DNA of the CDR3: TGTGCCAGCAGTGAAACGACAGGGATCACCGGGGAGCTGTTTTTT. Its translation is CASSETTGITGELFF.

This clonotype was detected only a few times. This chain connects TRBV6-5 to TRBJ2-7, with D possibly TRBD1 on 6 matching bases. Trimming pared 5 bases from V and 2 bases from J, leaving 10 bases between. The CDR3 spans 13 residues. Germline CDR1 MNHEY, CDR2 SVGAGI. CDR3 amino acids: CASSPGHPYEQYF. Written as DNA, the CDR3 is TGTGCCAGCAGTCCGGGACACCCCTACGAGCAGTACTTC.

This clonotype was seen a handful of times. The chain has TRBV20-1 and TRBJ2-1; possibly TRBD2 for D (5 bases). The CDR3 covers 15 residues. V was pared by 7 bases and J by 5 bases, with 21 bases between. In germline, CDR1 is DFQATT, CDR2 SNEGSKA (reference sequence). The chain's CDR3 is CSVPGHTGRHNEQFF. For the CDR3, the DNA is TGCAGTGTTCCGGGCCACACGGGGAGACACAATGAGCAGTTCTTC.

J is TRBJ1-4 and V is TRBV10-3; D call uncertain. The CDR3 is 14 amino acids. CDR1 is ENHRY and CDR2 is SYGVKD in the germline V gene. V gave up 7 bases and J gave up 1 base, with 10 bases separating them. The CDR3 loop reads CAINPGGTNEKLFF. The CDR3 nucleotides are TGTGCCATCAACCCGGGAGGAACTAATGAAAAACTGTTTTTT.

This clonotype has more than one count but fewer than ten. The V and J genes are TRBV7-2 and TRBJ2-5; the D gene is possibly TRBD2 (9 bases). Trimming removed 1 base at V and 7 bases at J, with 16 bases between. Per germline, CDR1 SGHTA and CDR2 FQGNSA. This CDR3 region has 15 residues. This CDR3 is CASSLGASGTGTQYF. The CDR3 DNA is TGTGCCAGCAGCTTAGGGGCTAGCGGGACAGGGACCCAGTACTTC.